Described below is a single T cell receptor beta chain sequence and its context. This clonotype was recorded at least ten times. What antigen it recognizes has not been identified. No clone much larger than this one lies a single base away; base qualities are absent. This specimen comes from a study of regulatory T cells in long-lasting Graves disease (dated by TCRdb to the early 2020s). At the level of the whole study: Antithyroid drugs had been taken for less than 3 months by newly diagnosed Graves' disease patients. Persistent Graves' disease patients were compared with newly diagnosed Graves' disease patients by peripheral blood TCR sequencing and RNA sequencing. The study took place in China and was registered as a clinical trial. A total of some 35 samples underwent TCR sequencing, from some 13 patients with persistent Graves' disease and roughly 20 patients with newly diagnosed Graves' disease. What the work shows at the level of the full study, not this receptor alone: Compared with newly diagnosed patients, persistent Graves' disease patients had lower TCR Shannon entropy and fewer highly expanded clones, which suggests clonal expansion. Persistent disease showed preferential use of TRBV28, TRBJ1-2 and TRBJ2-5, whereas newly diagnosed disease favored TRBV20-1 and TRBJ2-1. Sequencing and analysis were limited to the TCR beta chain. Peripheral blood alone was examined, since thyroid tissue, which constituted the primary lesion, could not be accessed. Persistent patients shared more public clonotypes among themselves (around 3,000) than newly diagnosed patients did (about 970). The authors acknowledged the small sample size as a limitation that may reduce accuracy.

Read against the paper, the sample's time point label means: newly diagnosed GD, antithyroid drugs for less than 3 months. For both TCR sequencing and RNA sequencing, RNA was extracted from PBMCs in TRIzol. The diagnosis of Graves' disease was made according to American Thyroid Association guidelines. Recruitment of patients was carried out at an endocrinology department in Xi'an, China. Each patient gave approximately 9.7 milliliters of peripheral blood, collected in an EDTA anticoagulant tube. PBMCs were isolated by Ficoll Paque Plus density gradient separation without further T cell sorting. An Agilent 2100 Bioanalyzer and agarose gel were used to check RNA quality, while a NanoDrop 2000 measured RNA concentration. Library construction relied on multiplex PCR. Sequenced using an Illumina HiSeq 4000. To build TCR beta libraries, CDR3 regions were amplified by Arm-PCR using iRepertoire HTBI primers. Before sequencing, the PCR products underwent gel purification. As for the original processing: A total of fewer than 70 TRBV and some 15 TRBJ segments were identified across samples and were used for gene usage analysis of CDR3 amino acid clonotypes. Filtered high-quality paired reads were merged into contigs using COPE and FqMerger. Contigs were aligned with BLAST to IMGT TRBV, TRBD and TRBJ reference genes, and CDR3 was defined per IMGT. Clonotypes above 0.1% frequency were classified as highly expanded clones. Repertoire diversity was measured by Shannon entropy, and V-J evenness by the Gini coefficient. Public clonotypes were defined as clonotypes shared by more than one individual. The public reads were reprocessed in TCRdb via fastp at Q25 and MiXCR, keeping in-frame beta chains. Under each unique CDR3 protein, matching rows form one entry showing the most common genes and DNA. These V and J calls rely on TCRdb rather than the paper's analysis. The sample data list about 540,000 distinct CDR3 sequences, and approximately 13% of these were observed just once. The top ten clones comprise roughly 10% of the sample.

Trimming takes 3 bases from V and 5 bases from J, and the germline ends sit 9 bases apart. CDR1 and CDR2 (SGHTA, FQGTGA) derive from the germline V gene. From the cysteine up to the phenylalanine, the CDR3 has a length of 13 residues. The entry retains the CDR3 DNA only, 39 bases that are in frame from base 1. These data are also associated with another study on T cells in Graves' hyperthyroidism and ophthalmopathy. The second source states: Graves' hyperthyroidism was defined as stable when no progression to ophthalmopathy occurred over 18 months of follow-up. Hyperthyroidism patients were newly diagnosed, had a disease duration of under 2 months, and were aged 18 to 65 years. Exclusion was applied to patients with uncontrolled infections, other autoimmune diseases, pregnancy or lactation. Diagnoses were established on the basis of clinical symptoms, serum thyroxine and TRAb, thyroid ultrasound, and orbital computed tomography. For the first round of RT-PCR on the TCR CDR3, the HTBI primer set was used together with the Qiagen OneStep RT-PCR kit. Most expanded thyroid clonotypes (frequency above 0.001) were also detected in blood, a finding suggesting that blood repertoires may reflect thyroid immune responses. A 13 V-J signature model separated ophthalmopathy from stable hyperthyroidism, with roughly 88% sensitivity and just under 84% specificity in cross-validation and 80%/75% in testing. In validation, progression to ophthalmopathy was predicted by the model with nearly 71% sensitivity and just over 72% specificity, a median of about 6.8 months before onset. To identify TCR V-J signatures that set the groups apart, the researchers used a discovery cohort of 100 patients, made up of under 50 with Graves' ophthalmopathy and some 56 with stable Graves' hyperthyroidism. Prospective prediction of ophthalmopathy was tested in an independent validation cohort consisting of under 20 hyperthyroidism patients and approximately 16 patients who later progressed to ophthalmopathy. For training and testing, the 100 or so patients in the discovery cohort were randomly divided in a 7:3 ratio. In several Graves' hyperthyroidism patients, the study also compared T-cell repertoires from thyroid tissue with T-cell repertoires from blood. After sampling, hyperthyroidism patients received methimazole starting at 30 mg daily, and ophthalmopathy patients received high-dose intravenous methylprednisolone. Libraries were constructed in a second round of multiplex PCR, after which size selection and purification were performed. The libraries were sequenced on an Illumina HiSeq2000 using paired-end 100 bp reads. SOAPnuke was used to process the raw data, with reads discarded if the reads contained adapters or uncalled bases, had a mean Phred below 15, or lacked an exact constant-primer or identifier match. COPE v1.2.5 was used to merge high-quality paired reads, and clonotypes were defined as unique nucleotide sequences. MiTCR v1.1 was used to align clonotypes to the IMGT TRBV, TRBD and TRBJ reference segments. The analysis was restricted to V-J combinations with a frequency above 0.0001, which together covered roughly 99% of the repertoires. A TCS score was defined as the ratio of F50 (clonal expansion) to E x V (chaos), with BLOSUM62-based TCRdist applied between CDR3 peptides within each V-J. Welch's t-statistics and random forest reduced several hundred V-J features to about 12, which were used in a naive Bayes classifier (R e1071). Sample size was not statistically predetermined, and blinding of investigators to group allocation was not performed. The paper describes TCR Vbeta CDR3 sequencing of some 130 peripheral blood samples, made up of 43 ophthalmopathy patients, over 70 hyperthyroidism patients and 17 progressor patients.

Sequencing used peripheral blood mononuclear cells (PBMCs), obtained at new diagnosis, from a patient treated with antithyroid drugs. This receptor was obtained from a man between 25 and 39 years old with Graves disease. Donor details come from another sample of the same person, matched by shared clones. Recombination joined TRBV7-3 with TRBJ2-3, and TRBD2 may be the D gene, going by 5 matching bases. The CDR3 protein is CASSFATRDTQYF. The nucleotides are TGTGCCAGCAGCTTCGCTACTAGAGATACGCAGTATTTT.